This T cell receptor beta chain is drawn from a study of tumor-infiltrating lymphocytes in primary liver carcinoma. Study-level background: About 3.65 to 7.13 million productive TCRbeta reads were obtained from the samples, with similar numbers across tissue types. General study findings and limits: Representation across all five tumor regions was limited to only about 8-25% of top clones.

Sample share makes this clonotype medium-sized (0.01 to 0.1%). Antigen specificity is unknown. From around 500 ng of total RNA, TCR beta-specific cDNA was reverse-transcribed using a constant-region primer. The TCR beta library was amplified through three nested multiplex PCR rounds in a modified ARM-PCR procedure. TRBV1-TRBV30 forward primers paired with a C-beta reverse primer were used in the first two PCR rounds, which ran roughly 9 cycles each. Each CDR3 protein is one row after TCRdb ran MiXCR on the multiplex PCR reads. The profile shows about 190,000 distinct CDR3 sequences, 70% to 90% of them singletons. CDR3 length: 16 amino acids. Germline CDR1 reads MDHEN; CDR2 reads SYDVKM. Trimming at V came to 6 bases and at J to 0 bases, leaving 5 bases not matched to a gene. RNA and DNA were co-extracted from around 20-30 mg of unsorted bulk tissue.

Sequencing used tumor tissue from primary liver carcinoma. This TCR derives from a man in his forties with primary liver carcinoma and hepatitis B virus infection. V and J are TRBV28 and TRBJ2-5, with 12 positions matching TRBD2. The CDR3 sequence is CASSLGLAGNQETQYF. The CDR3 nucleotides are TGTGCCAGCAGCTTAGGACTAGCGGGAAACCAAGAGACCCAGTACTTC. Using reference TRBV28 and TRBJ2-5 for the parts outside the CDR3, the full variable domain is DVKVTQSSRYLVKRTGEKVFLECVQDMDHENMFWYRQDPGLGLRLIYFSYDVKMKEKGDIPEGYSVSREKKERFSLILESASTNQTSMYLCASSLGLAGNQETQYFGPGTRLLVL.